A selection of T cell receptor beta chains follows, all from one sample in a study of T cell repertoires in cytomegalovirus infection. TCRdb independently ran MiXCR on the reads; one entry per CDR3 protein. The data show about 770,000 distinct CDR3 sequences, roughly 28% seen once. The antigens for these receptors are not known. The specimen was cultured CD8+ T cells from PBMCs, collected from culture after CMV antigen stimulation. All receptors derive from a human donor in good health (CMV status not recorded). Some clones in this sample may be carry-over from other donors' samples. Each CDR3 is given with its conserved first and last residue. A D gene is named only where the DNA matches it firmly. Only part of the rows carry a size: once, few, many, or a class if the clone is expanded.

>TRBJ1-6|TRBV14|NA|15|NA
TGTGCCAGCAGCCAAAGTCGGATGGGGGGTTCACCCCTCCACTTT
CASSQSRMGGSPLHF
>TRBJ2-4|TRBV6-5|TRBD2|15|NA
TGTGCCAGCAGTTACGGGGGGGTAGCCAAAAACATTCAGTACTTC
CASSYGGVAKNIQYF
>TRBJ2-3|TRBV12-3/TRBV12-4|NA|15|NA
TGTGCCAGCAGTCCTCCCAGCACGGGGGCAGATACGCAGTATTTT
CASSPPSTGADTQYF
>TRBJ2-7|TRBV4-1|NA|17|NA
TGCGCCAGCAGCCAAGAGTTCGAGACTGGGGGCATCTACGAGCAGTACTTC
CASSQEFETGGIYEQYF
>TRBJ2-3|TRBV28|NA|14|few
TGTGCCAGCAGCCCAGACATCGGCACAGATACGCAGTATTTT
CASSPDIGTDTQYF
>TRBJ2-7|TRBV11-1|NA|15|few
TGTGCCAGCAGCCCCGACAGTCACAACTCCTACGAGCAGTACTTC
CASSPDSHNSYEQYF
>TRBJ2-1|TRBV7-9|TRBD1|17|few
TGTGCCAGCAGCCCCACCCTCGGGCGACAGGGGTTGGATGAGCAGTTCTTC
CASSPTLGRQGLDEQFF
>TRBJ2-7|TRBV28|NA|14|NA
TGTGCCAGCAGTCGTCCAGAGTTCTCCTACGAGCAGTACTTC
CASSRPEFSYEQYF
>TRBJ2-7|TRBV7-8|TRBD2|17|many
TGTGCCAGCAGCATCGATCTAGCGGGGGGACCAACCTACGAGCAGTACTTC
CASSIDLAGGPTYEQYF
>TRBJ2-1|TRBV7-8|NA|15|many
TGTGCCAGCACCCTAGGGGGGCCTATCTTGAATGAGCAGTTCTTC
CASTLGGPILNEQFF
>TRBJ2-1|TRBV7-2|NA|11|many
TGTGCCAGCAGCTCTAGGTATGAGCAGTTCTTC
CASSSRYEQFF
>TRBJ1-2|TRBV12-3/TRBV12-4|NA|17|NA
TGTGCCAGCACCACTCGGGGGGGAGGACGAGCTAACTATGGCTACACCTTC
CASTTRGGGRANYGYTF
>TRBJ2-1|TRBV20-1|NA|16|NA
TGCAGTGCTAGAGATAATCAGGGCCCCGACAACAATGAGCAGTTCTTC
CSARDNQGPDNNEQFF
>TRBJ1-1|TRBV4-1|NA|13|few
TGCGCCAGCAGCCAAGCTCGGCACACTGAAGCTTTCTTT
CASSQARHTEAFF
>TRBJ2-1|TRBV5-3|NA|14|NA
TGTGCCAGCAGCTTGAACAGGGAGTACAATGAGCAGTTCTTC
CASSLNREYNEQFF
>TRBJ2-5|TRBV6-5|TRBD1|15|NA
TGTGCCAGCAGTTTCGGGACAGGGGTGGGGGAGACCCAGTACTTC
CASSFGTGVGETQYF